This entry lists 31 T cell receptor beta chains sequenced from one sample in a study of blood T cell repertoires in COVID-19. Repertoires were generated with immunoSEQ multiplex PCR, while TCRdb's copy carries only in-frame clones and drops some. The sample contains about 300,000 clones, about nine tenths of which appear only once. Sequencing was carried out using PBMCs or T cells enriched from blood (not recorded which). The receptor set was obtained from a young man who had recovered from COVID-19.

The chain employs TRBV2 and TRBJ1-1, with 9 bases lining up with TRBD1. Germline CDR1 and CDR2: SNHLY and FYNNEI. This CDR3 comprises 14 residues. The ends lost 5 bases at V and 4 bases at J; junction bases unmatched: 5. The CDR3 spells CASSTDRGGTEAFF. CDR3 in DNA: TGTGCCAGCAGTACGGACAGGGGAGGCACTGAAGCTTTCTTT. Based on the CDR3 plus reference TRBV2 and TRBJ1-1, the full variable domain is EPEVTQTPSHQVTQMGQEVILRCVPISNHLYFYWYRQILGQKVEFLVSFYNNEISEKSEIFDDQFSVERPDGSNFTLKIRSTKLEDSAMYFCASSTDRGGTEAFFGQGTRLTVV.

The chain combines TRBV6-5 with TRBJ1-2, with 9 bases identical to TRBD1. The length of the CDR3 is 14 residues. The germline V gene has CDR1 MNHEY and CDR2 SVGAGI. Trimming cost V 6 bases and J 5 bases; bases outside gene matches: 7. This CDR3 reads CASRPQGALYGYTF. For the CDR3, the DNA is TGTGCCAGCAGACCACAGGGGGCATTATATGGCTACACCTTC.

The gene calls are TRBV25-1 and TRBJ1-1; the D is unclear. V gave up 5 bases and J gave up 3 bases, with 10 bases separating them. This CDR3 contains 13 residues. Germline assignment: CDR1 MGHDK and CDR2 SYGVNS. The CDR3 spells CASSPSGHTEAFF. In nucleotides, the CDR3 is TGTGCCAGCAGTCCCTCGGGTCACACTGAAGCTTTCTTT.

V is TRBV9 and J is TRBJ2-2, with 10 bases identical to TRBD2. Per germline, CDR1 SGDLS and CDR2 YYNGEE. V was pared by 7 bases and J by 6 bases, with 6 bases of the junction left unmatched. This CDR3 spans 14 amino acids. DNA for the CDR3: TGTGCCAGCGAACAGCTAGCGGGAGCCGGGGAGCTGTTTTTT. Its protein product is CASEQLAGAGELFF.

The rearrangement links TRBV30 to TRBJ1-1, with a tentative D call TRBD1 (5 bases). V was cut by 2 bases and J by 4 bases, with 14 bases left in between. From germline, CDR1 is GTSNPN and CDR2 SVGIG (reference sequence). The CDR3 runs to 14 residues. The CDR3 spells CAWSMPGFLTEAFF. CDR3 DNA: TGTGCCTGGAGTATGCCAGGGTTCCTCACTGAAGCTTTCTTT.

This chain uses TRBV4-1 with TRBJ2-7; 10 bases match TRBD2. V dropped 0 bases and J dropped 4; count of bases not matched to a gene: 9. Germline lookup yields CDR1 MGHRA and CDR2 YSYEKL. The CDR3 loop spans 17 amino acids. The CDR3 coding sequence is TGCGCCAGCAGCCAAGACACCCTAGCGGGGGTTATGTACGAGCAGTACTTC. This sequence encodes CASSQDTLAGVMYEQYF.

This clone has just a few counts. The chain has TRBV6-5 and TRBJ2-7, with 7 nucleotides matching TRBD2. Germline V gives CDR1 MNHEY, CDR2 SVGAGI. The CDR3 totals 16 residues. The junction had 10 bases not matched to a gene; V was cut back by 2 bases and J by 3 bases. CDR3 sequence reads: CASSYLLVGGYYEQYF. The CDR3 DNA reads TGTGCCAGCAGTTACCTCCTGGTGGGAGGGTACTACGAGCAGTACTTC.

The chain has TRBV11-3 and TRBJ2-5; 7 nucleotides line up with TRBD1. In germline, CDR1 is SGHNT, CDR2 YENEEA. V lost 5 bases to trimming and J lost 4 bases; unmatched junction nucleotides: 10. This CDR3 region has 15 residues. The CDR3 DNA reads TGTGCCAGCAGCCCAAGACAGGGCCTCGGAGAGACCCAGTACTTC. Its translation is CASSPRQGLGETQYF.

The chain is built from TRBV6-5 and TRBJ2-7; 12 bases map to TRBD1. In germline, CDR1 is MNHEY, CDR2 SVGAGI. V gave up 6 bases and J gave up 6 bases; unmatched junction bases: 9. The CDR3 length is 15 residues. The CDR3 loop reads CASSPGQGANSEQYF. Here the CDR3 DNA reads TGTGCCAGCAGCCCGGGACAGGGGGCGAACAGCGAGCAGTACTTC.

The chain has TRBV27 and TRBJ1-4, with 7 bases aligning to TRBD1. The trim removed 6 bases at V and 6 bases at J, leaving 7 bases unmatched. The CDR3 covers 14 residues. From germline, CDR1 is MNHEY and CDR2 SMNVEV (reference sequence). The DNA for the CDR3 is TGTGCCAGCAGGTTTAGGACAGGACATGAAAAACTGTTTTTT. Protein: CASRFRTGHEKLFF.

The rearrangement uses TRBV7-9 and TRBJ2-1; D might be TRBD1 (7 bases). The germline V gene encodes CDR1 SEHNR and CDR2 FQNEAQ (reference sequence). This CDR3 region has 19 residues. The germline V and J ends were trimmed by 5 bases and 3 bases, with 26 bases remaining between them. CDR3 amino acids: CASSQNYFTGEVGYNEQFF. DNA of the CDR3: TGTGCCAGCAGCCAAAACTATTTCACAGGGGAGGTGGGCTACAATGAGCAGTTCTTC.

CDR3 bases: TGTGCCAGCAGCTTGGGGGGAACGTCTTCCTACAATGAGCAGTTCTTC. Protein: CASSLGGTSSYNEQFF. This chain joins TRBV11-2 and TRBJ2-1, with a tentative D call TRBD2 (6 bases). The V end was cut by 3 bases, the J end by 1 base, with 13 bases between. CDR1 and CDR2 from the germline V gene are SGHAT and FQNNGV. The CDR3 contains 16 residues. The whole variable domain, remainder taken from reference TRBV11-2 and TRBJ2-1, is EAGVAQSPRYKIIEKRQSVAFWCNPISGHATLYWYQQILGQGPKLLIQFQNNGVVDDSQLPKDRFSAERLKGVDSTLKIQPAKLEDSAVYLCASSLGGTSSYNEQFFGPGTRLTVL.

The rearrangement links TRBV11-2 to TRBJ2-1, with 11 bases matching TRBD2. The CDR3 is 15 residues long. Germline values: CDR1 SGHAT, CDR2 FQNNGV. V trimming: 5 bases; J trimming: 0 bases; junction bases outside the gene matches: 0. CDR3 residues: CASSGTSGSYNEQFF. The CDR3 nucleotides are TGTGCCAGCAGCGGGACTAGCGGCTCCTACAATGAGCAGTTCTTC.

V and J are TRBV4-1 and TRBJ1-3; 7 positions agree with TRBD1. CDR3 length: 15 amino acids. Per germline, CDR1 MGHRA and CDR2 YSYEKL. V lost 4 bases to trimming and J lost 0 bases; unmatched junction nucleotides: 3. The DNA for the CDR3 is TGCGCCAGCAGCCCGACAGGGAGCTCTGGAAACACCATATATTTT. Its protein is CASSPTGSSGNTIYF.

The chain has TRBV13 and TRBJ2-7; maybe TRBD2 (6 bases). The germline V gene has CDR1 PRHDT and CDR2 FYEKMQ (reference sequence). The CDR3 runs to 15 residues. V shed 5 bases and J shed 3 bases, with 17 bases lying between them. CDR3 region: CASSGGWRGDYEQYF. Here the CDR3 DNA reads TGTGCCAGCAGCGGCGGTTGGAGGGGAGACTACGAGCAGTACTTC.

The rearrangement joins TRBV27 to TRBJ2-7, with 11 bases that match TRBD2. V shed 6 bases, J shed 2 bases, and the junction held 6 bases outside the gene matches. Germline CDR1 MNHEY, CDR2 SMNVEV (reference sequence). The CDR3 totals 15 residues. The CDR3 region is CASSPSGGPPYEQYF. In nucleotides, the CDR3 is TGTGCCAGCAGCCCTAGCGGGGGGCCGCCCTACGAGCAGTACTTC.

The genes are TRBV3-1 (or the pseudogene TRBV3-2) and TRBJ2-4, with 9 bases fitting TRBD2. The CDR3 sequence is 16 residues long. The germline gives CDR1 LGHDT, CDR2 YNNKEL (reference sequence). J was trimmed by 9 bases and V by 3 bases; bases with no gene match: 12. CDR3 sequence reads: CASSQRTSVSVGIQYF. The CDR3 coding sequence is TGTGCCAGCAGCCAGCGGACTAGCGTGTCGGTCGGCATTCAGTACTTC.

This clone was found a few times. The chain recombines TRBV5-6 with TRBJ2-2; 9 nucleotides match TRBD2. This CDR3 has 16 amino acids. The V and J ends lost 2 bases and 8 bases, in that order; junction bases with no gene match: 10. Germline lookup yields CDR1 SGHDT and CDR2 YYEEEE. The CDR3 nucleotides read TGTGCCAGCAGCTTTGTGGTAGCGGGAGTCGGGGGGGAGCTGTTTTTT. This sequence encodes CASSFVVAGVGGELFF.

CDR3 loop: CASSSKPPYEQYF. The CDR3 DNA sequence: TGTGCCAGCAGTTCCAAGCCCCCCTACGAGCAGTACTTC. This chain joins TRBV27 and TRBJ2-7; D not certain. The CDR3 contains 13 residues. With 4 bases removed from V and 2 bases from J, the gap between germline ends came to 9 bases. Germline assignment: CDR1 MNHEY and CDR2 SMNVEV (reference sequence).

Points on this clone: This CDR3 is also generated by other DNA sequences in the sample. The V call is TRBV5-4, the J call TRBJ2-5; no reliable D call. CDR1 SGHNT and CDR2 YYREEE come from the germline V gene (reference sequence). This CDR3 comprises 13 residues. Trimming removed 0 bases at V and 2 bases at J, with 5 bases between. The CDR3 coding sequence is TGTGCCAGCAGCTTGGGGCAGCAAGAGACCCAGTACTTC. Translated: CASSLGQQETQYF.

This CDR3 is CASSLGQGLEQYF. In nucleotides, the CDR3 is TGTGCCAGCAGCTTAGGACAGGGCCTCGAGCAGTACTTC. The chain combines TRBV7-9 with TRBJ2-7; 7 bases fit TRBD1. Germline CDR1 is SEHNR and CDR2 is FQNEAQ (reference sequence). The CDR3 is 13 residues long. Losses at the gene ends were 1 base for V and 6 bases for J; bases not matched to a gene: 3.

The chain links TRBV19 to TRBJ2-1; tentative D call: TRBD2 (6 bases). CDR3 length equals 12 residues. Trimming stripped 10 bases from V and 7 bases from J, with 14 bases between. Germline assignment: CDR1 LNHDA and CDR2 SQIVND (reference sequence). The CDR3, as DNA: TGTGCCACGAAGTGGGGAGGAAATGAGCAGTTCTTC. This gives the protein CATKWGGNEQFF.

The rearrangement joins TRBV11-2 to TRBJ2-3; 11 positions agree with TRBD2. V gave up 5 bases and J gave up 3 bases; unmatched junction bases: 4. The CDR3 has 15 residues. Germline V gives CDR1 SGHAT, CDR2 FQNNGV. The DNA of the CDR3 is TGTGCCAGCAGCACCCGGACTAGCGGGACAGATACGCAGTATTTT. The encoded protein is CASSTRTSGTDTQYF.

This chain connects TRBV19 to TRBJ2-2, with D possibly matching TRBD2 (5 bases). Looked up from germline, CDR1 is LNHDA and CDR2 is SQIVND (reference sequence). The CDR3 runs to 16 residues. V was clipped by 5 bases and J by 5 bases, with 18 bases between them. The CDR3 DNA reads TGTGCCAGTAGTCTAAGGACGGTGCCGGGGACCGGGGAGCTGTTTTTT. Its protein is CASSLRTVPGTGELFF.

The gene calls are TRBV7-9 and TRBJ1-1; 10 bases map to TRBD1. The ends lost 8 bases at V and 0 bases at J; junction bases unmatched: 9. Germline assignment: CDR1 SEHNR and CDR2 FQNEAQ (reference sequence). CDR3 length: 16 residues. In nucleotides, the CDR3 is TGTGCCAGCCACAAAGGGGGACAGGGGATGAACACTGAAGCTTTCTTT. Translating gives CASHKGGQGMNTEAFF.

This rearrangement joins TRBV6-2 or TRBV6-3 to TRBJ1-6; weak D call: TRBD1 (5 bases). This CDR3 is built from 14 residues. Trimming pared 0 bases from V and 8 bases from J, leaving 8 bases between. Germline CDR1 is MNHEY and CDR2 is SVGEGT. CDR3 in DNA: TGTGCCAGCAGTTACTCAGGGGTGGATTCACCCCTCCACTTT. It specifies CASSYSGVDSPLHF.

This chain joins TRBV5-1 and TRBJ1-2; TRBD1 matches 7 bases. Trimming cost V 0 bases and J 6 bases; bases outside gene matches: 17. This CDR3 has 18 residues. Looked up from germline, CDR1 is SGHRS and CDR2 is YFSETQ. Here the CDR3 reads CASSLVGTDDGPGNGYTF. CDR3 DNA: TGCGCCAGCAGCTTGGTAGGGACAGATGATGGGCCTGGGAATGGCTACACCTTC. Full variable domain (remainder filled in from reference TRBV5-1 and TRBJ1-2): KAGVTQTPRYLIKTRGQQVTLSCSPISGHRSVSWYQQTPGQGLQFLFEYFSETQRNKGNFPGRFSGRQFSNSRSEMNVSTLELGDSALYLCASSLVGTDDGPGNGYTFGSGTRLTVV.

The chain combines TRBV7-9 with TRBJ1-2; 12 nucleotides agree with TRBD1. CDR3 length equals 15 residues. Germline CDR1 SEHNR, CDR2 FQNEAQ (reference sequence). V lost 5 bases to trimming and J lost 8 bases; unmatched junction nucleotides: 9. CDR3 sequence reads: CASSLTGQGAEGYTF. In DNA, the CDR3 is TGTGCCAGCAGCCTAACGGGACAGGGGGCGGAAGGCTACACCTTC.

The genes are TRBV10-3 and TRBJ2-4; D is undetermined. CDR3 length: 14 amino acids. With 3 bases removed from V and 6 bases from J, the gap between germline ends came to 12 bases. CDR1 and CDR2 (germline): ENHRY, SYGVKD. The CDR3 sequence: CAISDPPRGNIQYF. The CDR3 nucleotides are TGTGCCATCAGTGACCCGCCACGAGGAAACATTCAGTACTTC.

The chain combines TRBV5-1 with TRBJ1-1, with 7 bases lining up with TRBD1. The CDR3 spans 19 residues. Per the germline V gene, CDR1 is SGHRS and CDR2 is YFSETQ. Trimming at V came to 0 bases and at J to 4 bases, leaving 18 bases not matched to a gene. Here the CDR3 reads CASSLAITGEVGMGTEAFF. The CDR3 bases are TGCGCCAGCAGCTTGGCCATAACAGGGGAAGTTGGGATGGGCACTGAAGCTTTCTTT.

The chain uses TRBV30 and TRBJ2-7, with a weak D call TRBD1 (5 bases). This CDR3 region has 12 residues. Per the germline V gene, CDR1 is GTSNPN and CDR2 is SVGIG (reference sequence). CDR3 nucleotide sequence: TGTGCAGTGGGCAGGGCGACCTACGAGCAGTACTTC. Its protein product is CAVGRATYEQYF.